Listed below are T cell receptor beta chains from one sample, sequenced in a study of blood T cell repertoires in COVID-19. The data were produced by immunoSEQ multiplex PCR, yet TCRdb's version contains in-frame clones alone and is incomplete. The sample lists 200,000 to 250,000 clones, roughly 84% seen once, with 3.5% to 4% in the top ten. Sequencing was performed on peripheral blood. The receptors were sampled from a woman older than 75 with acute or convalescent COVID-19. CDR3s leave out the opening cysteine and the closing phenylalanine or tryptophan. The order of the fields is V gene, J gene, CDR3 protein.

V gene: TRBV6-5; J gene: TRBJ2-6; CDR3 protein: ASHTPGANVLT
V gene: TRBV5-4; J gene: TRBJ1-2; CDR3 protein: ASSTGQRNYGYT
V gene: TRBV3-1/TRBV3-2; J gene: TRBJ2-1; CDR3 protein: ASSKQKGTSLRSYNEQF
V gene: TRBV3-1/TRBV3-2; J gene: TRBJ2-7; CDR3 protein: ASSHRRTSGGAYEQY
V gene: TRBV7-9; J gene: TRBJ2-3; CDR3 protein: ASSLVAGATDTQY
V gene: TRBV3-1/TRBV3-2; J gene: TRBJ1-4; CDR3 protein: ASSPTGNWEKLF
V gene: TRBV5-4; J gene: TRBJ1-1; CDR3 protein: ASSVGRGLTNTEAF
V gene: TRBV7-8; J gene: TRBJ2-7; CDR3 protein: ASSLAAGGTAYEQY
V gene: TRBV5-8; J gene: TRBJ1-4; CDR3 protein: ASSPGDRVAATNEKLF
V gene: TRBV6-2/TRBV6-3; J gene: TRBJ1-6; CDR3 protein: ASSDVGVGSPLH
V gene: TRBV6-5; J gene: TRBJ1-5; CDR3 protein: ASSRTPNQPQH
V gene: TRBV19; J gene: TRBJ1-4; CDR3 protein: ASSWAANNEKLF
V gene: TRBV4-2; J gene: TRBJ2-5; CDR3 protein: ASSQALGIGRGETQY
V gene: TRBV3-1/TRBV3-2; J gene: TRBJ1-3; CDR3 protein: ASSHLRGTGGSSSGNTIY
V gene: TRBV15; J gene: TRBJ1-1; CDR3 protein: ATSRDSNRGTEAF
V gene: TRBV5-4; J gene: TRBJ1-1; CDR3 protein: ASSLGVTPGSMNTEAF
V gene: TRBV19; J gene: TRBJ2-1; CDR3 protein: ASSMGRGSYNEQF
V gene: TRBV7-2; J gene: TRBJ1-5; CDR3 protein: ASSLGGGNNQPQH
V gene: TRBV10-3; J gene: TRBJ1-1; CDR3 protein: AISERTGDVGNTEAF
V gene: TRBV6-5; J gene: TRBJ1-5; CDR3 protein: ASRQGYSNQPQH
V gene: TRBV18; J gene: TRBJ1-1; CDR3 protein: ASSSYAGGTEAF
V gene: TRBV7-8; J gene: TRBJ2-2; CDR3 protein: ASSSRTGDTGELF
V gene: TRBV20-1; J gene: TRBJ2-7; CDR3 protein: SADRAYEQY
V gene: TRBV7-2; J gene: TRBJ1-2; CDR3 protein: ASSLVGTGPFPGYT
V gene: TRBV7-6; J gene: TRBJ2-1; CDR3 protein: ASSNRVNEQF
V gene: TRBV3-1/TRBV3-2; J gene: TRBJ1-2; CDR3 protein: ASSQGSGQVYGYT
V gene: TRBV2; J gene: TRBJ2-2; CDR3 protein: ASSYLPASGWASTGELF
V gene: TRBV7-9; J gene: TRBJ2-3; CDR3 protein: ASSLALSDGTDTQY
V gene: TRBV7-9; J gene: TRBJ2-3; CDR3 protein: ASSLGSDTDTQY
V gene: TRBV11-2; J gene: TRBJ1-3; CDR3 protein: ASSLSRDRVNTIY
V gene: TRBV18; J gene: TRBJ2-7; CDR3 protein: ASSPPPSGGLFAYEQY
V gene: TRBV5-6; J gene: TRBJ1-5; CDR3 protein: ASHRSGQGVANQPQH
V gene: TRBV6-1; J gene: TRBJ1-2; CDR3 protein: ASSETGGIYGYT
V gene: TRBV19; J gene: TRBJ2-7; CDR3 protein: ASSTFSTSGGDKQY
V gene: TRBV7-3; J gene: TRBJ2-3; CDR3 protein: ASSPGDRVHTQY